Described below is a single T cell receptor (beta chain) sequence and its context. Profiling relied on immunoSEQ multiplex PCR, and the TCRdb table lists in-frame clones only, not all of them. This sample carries 71,000 or so clones, 90% to 95% of them seen once, and the ten largest clones take 1.2%. CDR3 length: 14 amino acids. Deletions cut 7 bases from V and 0 bases from J, with 13 bases between. Germline V CDR1 and CDR2: LNHDA, SQIVND (reference sequence). This sample stems from a study of T cell changes during pregnancy in multiple sclerosis. The sample in question was peripheral blood, obtained in the third trimester of pregnancy. V usage is TRBV19 and J usage is TRBJ2-7; no definite D call. This receptor was obtained from a female donor with multiple sclerosis, enrolled in a pregnancy study. CDR3 in DNA: TGTGCCAGTATGGCGAAGTCTAGCTCCTACGAGCAGTACTTC. Amino acid sequence: CASMAKSSSYEQYF.